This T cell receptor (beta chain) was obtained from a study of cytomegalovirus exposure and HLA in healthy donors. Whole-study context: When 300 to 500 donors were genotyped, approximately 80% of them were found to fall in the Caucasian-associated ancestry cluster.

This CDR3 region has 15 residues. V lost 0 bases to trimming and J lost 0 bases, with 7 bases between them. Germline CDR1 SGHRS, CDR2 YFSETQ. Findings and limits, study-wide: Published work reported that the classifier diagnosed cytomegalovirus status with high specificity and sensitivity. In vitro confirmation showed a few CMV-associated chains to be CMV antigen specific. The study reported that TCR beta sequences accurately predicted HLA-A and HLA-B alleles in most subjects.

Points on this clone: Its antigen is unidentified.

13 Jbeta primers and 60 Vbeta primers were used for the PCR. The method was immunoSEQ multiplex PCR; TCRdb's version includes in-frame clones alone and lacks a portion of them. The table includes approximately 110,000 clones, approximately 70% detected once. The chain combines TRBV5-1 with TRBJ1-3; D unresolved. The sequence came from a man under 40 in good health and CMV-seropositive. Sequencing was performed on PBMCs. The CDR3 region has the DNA TGCGCCAGCAGCTTGGAGTGGGCCTCTGGAAACACCATATATTTT. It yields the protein CASSLEWASGNTIYF.